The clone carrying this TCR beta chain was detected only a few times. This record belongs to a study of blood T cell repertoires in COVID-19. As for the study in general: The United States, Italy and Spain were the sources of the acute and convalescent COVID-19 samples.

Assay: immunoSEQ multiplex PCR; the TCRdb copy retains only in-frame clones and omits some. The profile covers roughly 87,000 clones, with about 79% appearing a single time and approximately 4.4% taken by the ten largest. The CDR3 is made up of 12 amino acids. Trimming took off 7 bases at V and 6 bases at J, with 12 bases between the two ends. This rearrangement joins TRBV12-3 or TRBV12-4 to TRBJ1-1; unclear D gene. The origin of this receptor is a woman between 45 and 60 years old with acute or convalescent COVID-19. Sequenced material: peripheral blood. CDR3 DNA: TGTGCCAGCATGAGGGAGACGGCTGAAGCTTTCTTT. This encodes CASMRETAEAFF.